These T cell receptor beta chains were read from a single sample in a study of CD8 T cells in ankylosing spondylitis. TCRdb processed the 5' RACE reads anew with MiXCR; each CDR3 protein has one entry. The sample holds 500,000 or so distinct CDR3 sequences, about 5.2% seen once. Material for sequencing was blood, either unsorted or a sorted T cell fraction (not recorded which). These receptors all come from a male donor with ankylosing spondylitis. CDR3s include the opening cysteine and the closing phenylalanine or tryptophan. The D gene is left open where the match is weak. Clone size is stated in some rows and not others, as once, few, many or a class when expanded.

CDR3 protein | CDR3 DNA | J gene | V gene | clone size | D gene
CASSPLRGQGTQYF | TGTGCCAGCAGCCCACTGAGGGGGCAAGGGACCCAGTACTTC | TRBJ2-5 | TRBV7-2 | many | TRBD1
CASMDRRRDIQYF | TGTGCCAGCATGGACAGGCGAAGGGACATTCAGTACTTC | TRBJ2-4 | TRBV2 | many | TRBD1
CASSTQRELYNEQFF | TGTGCCAGCAGCACCCAGCGGGAGCTTTACAATGAGCAGTTCTTC | TRBJ2-1 | TRBV7-2 | - | TRBD2
CSASDRPAYTEAFF | TGCAGCGCCTCCGACAGGCCAGCCTACACTGAAGCTTTCTTT | TRBJ1-1 | TRBV29-1 | many | -
CASSHPDTGELFF | TGTGCCAGCAGCCATCCTGACACCGGGGAGCTGTTTTTT | TRBJ2-2 | TRBV4-2 | many | -
CASRTDTNYGYTF | TGCGCCAGCCGGACAGACACTAACTATGGCTACACCTTC | TRBJ1-2 | TRBV5-1 | few | -
CASSLWGDTDTQYF | TGCGCCAGCAGCTTGTGGGGTGACACAGATACGCAGTATTTT | TRBJ2-3 | TRBV5-1 | many | -
CSVTHRGGDTQYF | TGCAGTGTAACTCATCGTGGGGGAGATACGCAGTATTTT | TRBJ2-3 | TRBV20-1 | many | -
CAWSVRSGARAFF | TGTGCCTGGAGTGTACGCTCAGGGGCTCGAGCTTTCTTT | TRBJ1-1 | TRBV30 | many | -
CASSFTGAGPKNIQYF | TGTGCCAGCAGTTTCACTGGCGCAGGGCCCAAAAACATTCAGTACTTC | TRBJ2-4 | TRBV12-3/TRBV12-4 | many | -
CSAARPSGPYTQYF | TGCAGTGCCGCACGACCCTCAGGGCCCTATACGCAGTATTTT | TRBJ2-3 | TRBV20-1 | many | -
CASSRSRGLNTEAFF | TGCGCCAGCAGCCGATCGCGGGGCTTAAACACTGAAGCTTTCTTT | TRBJ1-1 | TRBV4-3 | few | -
CSARDPQGTGELFF | TGCAGTGCTAGAGACCCACAGGGGACCGGGGAGCTGTTTTTT | TRBJ2-2 | TRBV20-1 | - | TRBD1
CASSEQVTYEQYF | TGTGCCAGCAGTGAACAAGTCACCTACGAGCAGTACTTC | TRBJ2-7 | TRBV2 | many | -
CASSPSRDRGETQYF | TGTGCCAGCAGCCCCAGCCGGGACAGAGGAGAGACCCAGTACTTC | TRBJ2-5 | TRBV11-2 | many | TRBD1
CSARGQGNTGELFF | TGCAGTGCGAGGGGACAGGGGAACACCGGGGAGCTGTTTTTT | TRBJ2-2 | TRBV20-1 | - | TRBD1
CASSLRQATNEKLFF | TGTGCCAGCAGTCTTCGACAGGCAACTAATGAAAAACTGTTTTTT | TRBJ1-4 | TRBV27 | many | -
CASSRMGGRASNEQFF | TGCGCCAGCAGCCGGATGGGCGGGAGGGCCAGTAATGAGCAGTTCTTC | TRBJ2-1 | TRBV5-1 | few | TRBD2
CASSVSGGYNEQFF | TGTGCCAGCAGCGTTAGCGGGGGGTACAATGAGCAGTTCTTC | TRBJ2-1 | TRBV9 | many | TRBD2
CASSGRDTSSYNEQFF | TGTGCCAGCAGTGGGAGGGACACGAGCTCCTACAATGAGCAGTTCTTC | TRBJ2-1 | TRBV28 | many | -
CASSLTRGVVVYF | TGTGCCAGCAGTTTAACCCGCGGGGTGGTGGTTTACTTC | TRBJ2-7 | TRBV27 | many | -
CASRKLTISPNEKLFF | TGTGCCAGCAGGAAACTGACAATTAGTCCTAATGAAAAACTGTTTTTT | TRBJ1-4 | TRBV12-3/TRBV12-4 | many | -
CSARMLDHTYEQYF | TGCAGTGCTAGAATGCTAGACCATACCTACGAGCAGTACTTC | TRBJ2-7 | TRBV20-1 | few | -
CASSFTTGLRAFF | TGTGCCAGCAGCTTTACCACCGGGTTGCGAGCTTTCTTT | TRBJ1-1 | TRBV3-1 | few | -
CASSSPSGRDRGTDTQYF | TGTGCCAGCAGCTCTCCCTCCGGGCGGGACAGGGGAACAGATACGCAGTATTTT | TRBJ2-3 | TRBV11-2 | few | TRBD1
CASSHVWGGRRLNEQFF | TGCGCCAGCAGCCACGTTTGGGGCGGGAGGCGTTTAAATGAGCAGTTCTTC | TRBJ2-1 | TRBV4-3 | once | TRBD2
CASSWKNQPQHF | TGTGCCAGCAGCTGGAAGAATCAGCCCCAGCATTTT | TRBJ1-5 | TRBV7-2 | many | -
CASSFLGTNYGYTF | TGTGCCAGCAGCTTCTTAGGGACTAACTATGGCTACACCTTC | TRBJ1-2 | TRBV7-2 | many | -
CASSLVAGGPESDTQYF | TGCGCCAGCAGCTTGGTAGCGGGGGGGCCTGAGTCAGATACGCAGTATTTT | TRBJ2-3 | TRBV5-1 | - | TRBD2
CSAADSTVAKNIQYF | TGCAGTGCTGCAGACAGCACGGTAGCCAAAAACATTCAGTACTTC | TRBJ2-4 | TRBV20-1 | many | -
CASSDPAGGKNIQYF | TGTGCCAGCAGTGATCCTGCAGGGGGAAAGAACATTCAGTACTTC | TRBJ2-4 | TRBV2 | many | TRBD1
CASSPGRATNEKLFF | TGCGCCAGCAGCCCGGGGAGAGCAACTAATGAAAAACTGTTTTTT | TRBJ1-4 | TRBV5-1 | many | -